Following are 22 T cell receptor beta chains from one sample sequenced in a study of T cells in Graves' hyperthyroidism and ophthalmopathy. Template material for amplifying TCR beta CDR3 regions consisted of RNA transcripts. Carried out on the TCR CDR3, a first-round RT-PCR used the HTBI primer set. From the multiplex PCR reads, TCRdb called clonotypes with MiXCR, one entry per CDR3 protein. The profile shows fewer than 550,000 distinct CDR3 sequences, 15% to 19% of them singletons. Sequencing was done on a sample of blood. The receptors originated from a woman under 30 with Graves' hyperthyroidism.

This clonotype was counted many times. The CDR3 reads CASSPTPGGAGTGELFF. The CDR3 coding sequence is TGTGCCAGCAGCCCTACACCTGGCGGGGCGGGCACCGGGGAGCTGTTTTTT. The chain recombines TRBV11-3 with TRBJ2-2, with D possibly matching TRBD2 (6 bases). Germline V gene data show CDR1 as SGHNT and CDR2 as YENEEA. The CDR3 is 17 residues long. V was shortened by 5 bases and J by 4 bases, with 20 bases between the two germline ends.

This clonotype was picked up many times. The V and J genes are TRBV2 and TRBJ1-1; TRBD1 matches 10 bases. The germline gives CDR1 SNHLY, CDR2 FYNNEI. J was trimmed by 5 bases and V by 8 bases; bases with no gene match: 11. The CDR3 totals 15 residues. CDR3 region: CASRPGQGRQTEAFF. CDR3 DNA: TGTGCCAGCCGTCCGGGACAGGGGCGCCAGACTGAAGCTTTCTTT.

This sequence joins TRBV20-1 and TRBJ2-4; 7 positions agree with TRBD2. With 6 bases clipped from V and 2 bases from J, the junction kept 16 bases outside the gene matches. Germline-derived CDR1 and CDR2 are DFQATT and SNEGSKA (reference sequence). This CDR3 is 17 amino acids long. CDR3 nucleotide sequence: TGCAGTGCGCCGTCCTGGGGAGGGAGCTTTTCCAAAAACATTCAGTACTTC. It codes for CSAPSWGGSFSKNIQYF.

This clonotype has ten or more counts. The chain couples TRBV11-2 to TRBJ2-7; either TRBD1 or TRBD2 may supply D (5 bases each). Germline lookup yields CDR1 SGHAT and CDR2 FQNNGV. This CDR3 has 16 amino acids. The germline V and J ends were trimmed by 6 bases and 2 bases, with 20 bases remaining between them. The DNA of the CDR3 is TGTGCCAGCAGACCTCACCCGGGACGGTCCCCCTACGAGCAGTACTTC. Its protein product is CASRPHPGRSPYEQYF.

This clonotype has at least ten counts. V usage is TRBV5-1 and J usage is TRBJ2-1; D may be TRBD2 (6 bases). The CDR3 sequence is 15 residues long. Trimming took 4 bases from V and 9 from J, leaving 20 bases between them. The germline V gene encodes CDR1 SGHRS and CDR2 YFSETQ. The CDR3: CASSISGAISGEQFF. For the CDR3, the DNA is TGCGCCAGCAGCATTAGCGGAGCTATTTCGGGTGAGCAGTTCTTC.

This clonotype was seen a few times. This chain connects TRBV20-1 to TRBJ2-1; 7 bases are shared with TRBD2. CDR3 size: 17 residues. Germline CDR1 reads DFQATT; CDR2 reads SNEGSKA (reference sequence). Trimming cost V 0 bases and J 3 bases; bases outside gene matches: 11. The CDR3 sequence: CSAREYTGLADYNEQFF. The CDR3, as DNA: TGCAGTGCTAGAGAATATACAGGTCTAGCGGACTACAATGAGCAGTTCTTC.

Regarding this clonotype: This sequence may be a read error, since a much larger clone differs from it by one base. This rearrangement joins TRBV10-2 to TRBJ1-1; D is perhaps TRBD1 (5 bases). CDR3 length equals 14 residues. V gave up 6 bases and J gave up 3 bases, with 14 bases separating them. In germline, CDR1 is WSHSY, CDR2 SAAADI. The CDR3 spells CASRKQTEYTEAFF. CDR3 DNA sequence: TGCGCCAGCAGGAAACAGACAGAGTACACTGAAGCTTTCTTT.

There are many counts of this clonotype. This chain connects TRBV20-1 to TRBJ2-5, with TRBD1 matching over 8 bases. The V gene end was trimmed by 2 bases and the J gene end by 4 bases; junction bases not matched to a gene: 6. The CDR3 consists of 14 residues. Germline V gene lookup returns CDR1 DFQATT and CDR2 SNEGSKA (reference sequence). The CDR3 nucleotides are TGCAGTGCTAGACCGACAGGGGCGCGAGAGACCCAGTACTTC. Residues: CSARPTGARETQYF.

In its sample, this clonotype was seen many times. The V call is TRBV28, the J call TRBJ2-2; D might be TRBD2 (5 bases). In germline, CDR1 is MDHEN, CDR2 SYDVKM. Trimming took 8 bases from V and 0 from J, leaving 7 bases between them. The CDR3 extends over 13 amino acids. CDR3 in amino acids: CASERTNTGELFF. Written as DNA, the CDR3 is TGTGCCAGCGAGCGGACGAACACCGGGGAGCTGTTTTTT.

In its sample, this clonotype was seen many times. V usage is TRBV19 and J usage is TRBJ2-3; D might be TRBD2 (6 bases). CDR3 size: 14 residues. Trimming left V 5 bases short and J 3 bases short, with 12 bases between. Germline values: CDR1 LNHDA, CDR2 SQIVND (reference sequence). The CDR3 loop is CASSSHSGTDTQYF. In nucleotides, the CDR3 is TGTGCCAGTAGTTCCCATAGCGGAACAGATACGCAGTATTTT.

The count of this clonotype is one. CDR3 nucleotides: TGTGCCAGTGGGGAACCCCCGTTAACCCACAATGAGCAGTTCTTC. Protein product: CASGEPPLTHNEQFF. The chain combines TRBV7-2 with TRBJ2-1; D remains ambiguous. V lost 9 bases to trimming and J lost 5 bases, with 20 bases between them. Germline loops: CDR1 SGHTA, CDR2 FQGNSA. This CDR3 is built from 15 residues.

This clonotype came up many times. The chain links TRBV3-1 to TRBJ2-3, with 8 bases that match TRBD2. The junction had 0 bases not matched to a gene; V was cut back by 1 base and J by 3 bases. The CDR3 contains 14 residues. Germline assignment: CDR1 LGHDT and CDR2 YNNKEL (reference sequence). CDR3: CASSQAGGTDTQYF. The CDR3 nucleotides read TGTGCCAGCAGCCAAGCGGGAGGGACAGATACGCAGTATTTT.

This clonotype was detected many times. The chain joins TRBV4-1 to TRBJ1-5; 9 bases line up with TRBD1. The CDR3 covers 17 residues. The germline V gene encodes CDR1 MGHRA and CDR2 YSYEKL. V lost 3 bases and J lost 4; bases outside the gene matches: 10. CDR3 protein: CASSQCSRDRANQPQHF. DNA of the CDR3: TGCGCCAGCAGCCAGTGCAGCCGGGACAGGGCGAATCAGCCCCAGCATTTT.

This clonotype occurred many times. The chain joins TRBV12-3 or TRBV12-4 to TRBJ1-3; 7 bases line up with TRBD1. The V gene end was trimmed by 5 bases and the J gene end by 4 bases; junction bases not matched to a gene: 8. This CDR3 contains 15 residues. The CDR3 DNA follows: TGTGCCAGCAGTCGACGAACAGGGGCCGGAAACACCATATATTTT. Translation gives CASSRRTGAGNTIYF.

This clonotype was detected a few times. Being one base from a much bigger clone, this may be a read error. The chain combines TRBV3-1 with TRBJ2-7; D remains ambiguous. The germline V gene encodes CDR1 LGHDT and CDR2 YNNKEL (reference sequence). There are 11 residues in the CDR3. V lost 2 bases to trimming and J lost 3 bases, with 2 bases between them. CDR3 bases: TGTGCCAGCAGCCAACACTACGAGCAGTACTTC. It translates to CASSQHYEQYF.

The sample holds many counts of this clonotype. The chain links TRBV6-1 to TRBJ2-3, with 8 bases that match TRBD2. The junction had 6 bases not matched to a gene; V was cut back by 6 bases and J by 7 bases. The CDR3 sequence is 13 residues long. The germline CDR1 and CDR2 sequences are MNHNS and SASEGT. The CDR3, as DNA: TGTGCCAGCAGATCGGGGGGGAAGAATACGCAGTATTTT. Protein: CASRSGGKNTQYF.

This clonotype was counted between two and nine times. The chain joins TRBV28 to TRBJ2-5; 15 positions match TRBD2. This CDR3 has 18 residues. Germline CDR1 MDHEN, CDR2 SYDVKM. The junction had 9 bases not matched to a gene; V was cut back by 6 bases and J by 1 base. The CDR3: CASRAGLAGGSTQETQYF. The CDR3 region has the DNA TGTGCCAGCAGAGCGGGACTAGCGGGAGGAAGTACCCAAGAGACCCAGTACTTC.

This clonotype was counted many times. The chain recombines TRBV11-2 with TRBJ2-7, with TRBD1 as a possible D gene (5 bases). Trimming took 5 bases from V and 2 from J, leaving 16 bases between them. This CDR3 spans 15 amino acids. Germline V gives CDR1 SGHAT, CDR2 FQNNGV. The CDR3 DNA follows: TGTGCCAGCAGCATGCCAGGGTTCCCACCCTACGAGCAGTACTTC. This translates into CASSMPGFPPYEQYF.

This clonotype was detected a few times. The chain links TRBV5-5 to TRBJ1-1; D is unclear. CDR1 and CDR2 (germline): SGHKS, YYEKEE (reference sequence). The germline V and J ends were trimmed by 1 base and 3 bases, with 7 bases remaining between them. The CDR3 covers 13 residues. The CDR3 sequence is CASSLLRYTEAFF. The CDR3 DNA sequence: TGTGCCAGCAGCTTGCTGCGTTACACTGAAGCTTTCTTT.

This clonotype appeared many times. CDR3 nucleotides: TGCGCCAGCAGCACCGGACAGGGGATGAACACTGAAGCTTTCTTT. It encodes CASSTGQGMNTEAFF. The chain combines TRBV5-1 with TRBJ1-1, with TRBD1 identical over 9 bases. CDR1 and CDR2 from the germline V gene are SGHRS and YFSETQ. The CDR3 loop spans 15 amino acids. The V segment lost 4 bases and the J segment 0 bases; nucleotides outside the gene matches: 4.

This clonotype has a count of ten or more. The chain links TRBV2 to TRBJ2-7, with no clear D. The germline gives CDR1 SNHLY, CDR2 FYNNEI. CDR3 length: 12 residues. The V end was cut by 11 bases, the J end by 2 bases, with 13 bases between. Here the CDR3 reads CACQVLTYEQYF. The CDR3 nucleotides are TGTGCCTGTCAAGTGCTTACCTACGAGCAGTACTTC.

This clonotype was seen just once. This chain links TRBV10-3 with TRBJ1-2; 10 positions agree with TRBD1. CDR1 is ENHRY and CDR2 is SYGVKD in the germline V gene. This CDR3 region has 18 residues. With V trimmed by 2 bases and J by 1 base, 10 bases remained unmatched. CDR3 loop: CAISEPKGTGEFNYGYTF. CDR3 DNA sequence: TGTGCCATCAGTGAGCCAAAGGGGACAGGGGAATTTAACTATGGCTACACCTTC.